This record covers a single T cell receptor (beta chain). Its antigen is as yet unknown. The entry originates in a study of T-cell memory formation after mild COVID-19. Study details: The study found TCR clusters largely donor specific.

Trimming shortened V by 0 bases and J by 2 bases, and 12 bases separated the two germline ends. The CDR3 is 16 residues long. Germline V gene sequence: CDR1 MNHNY, CDR2 SVGAGI (reference sequence). General study findings and limits: Day 15 to 85 contracting clones showed balanced CD4/CD8; day 15 to 37 expanders favored CD4+.

Constant-segment-primed 5'RACE gave TCR alpha and TCR beta cDNA libraries with sample barcodes and UMIs. TCRdb reanalysed the 5' RACE reads using MiXCR and keeps one entry per CDR3 protein. The profile shows 300,000 to 350,000 distinct CDR3 sequences, roughly 13% of them singletons. J is TRBJ2-3 and V is TRBV6-6; D uncertain. Sequenced: PBMCs or a T cell subset sorted from them (not recorded which). This clonotype was obtained from a man between 18 and 29 years old who had mild COVID-19 (a few samples of this study predate the infection). Cell type and time point are not known. The CDR3 coding sequence is TGTGCCAGCAGTTACTCAAGCCAGCGATACACAGATACGCAGTATTTT. Translating gives CASSYSSQRYTDTQYF.